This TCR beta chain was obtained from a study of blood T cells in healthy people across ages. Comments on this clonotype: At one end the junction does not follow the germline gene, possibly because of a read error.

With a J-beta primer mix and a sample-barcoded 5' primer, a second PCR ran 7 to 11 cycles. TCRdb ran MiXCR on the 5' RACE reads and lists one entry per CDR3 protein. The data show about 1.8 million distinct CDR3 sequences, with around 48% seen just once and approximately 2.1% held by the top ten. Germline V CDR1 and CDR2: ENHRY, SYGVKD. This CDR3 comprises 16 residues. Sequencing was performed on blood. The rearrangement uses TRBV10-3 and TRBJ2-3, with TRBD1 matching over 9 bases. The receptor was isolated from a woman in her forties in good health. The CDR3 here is CAIRGQGRSSTDTRYF. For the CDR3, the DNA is TGTGCCATCAGAGGACAGGGGCGATCTTCCACAGATACGCGGTATTTT.